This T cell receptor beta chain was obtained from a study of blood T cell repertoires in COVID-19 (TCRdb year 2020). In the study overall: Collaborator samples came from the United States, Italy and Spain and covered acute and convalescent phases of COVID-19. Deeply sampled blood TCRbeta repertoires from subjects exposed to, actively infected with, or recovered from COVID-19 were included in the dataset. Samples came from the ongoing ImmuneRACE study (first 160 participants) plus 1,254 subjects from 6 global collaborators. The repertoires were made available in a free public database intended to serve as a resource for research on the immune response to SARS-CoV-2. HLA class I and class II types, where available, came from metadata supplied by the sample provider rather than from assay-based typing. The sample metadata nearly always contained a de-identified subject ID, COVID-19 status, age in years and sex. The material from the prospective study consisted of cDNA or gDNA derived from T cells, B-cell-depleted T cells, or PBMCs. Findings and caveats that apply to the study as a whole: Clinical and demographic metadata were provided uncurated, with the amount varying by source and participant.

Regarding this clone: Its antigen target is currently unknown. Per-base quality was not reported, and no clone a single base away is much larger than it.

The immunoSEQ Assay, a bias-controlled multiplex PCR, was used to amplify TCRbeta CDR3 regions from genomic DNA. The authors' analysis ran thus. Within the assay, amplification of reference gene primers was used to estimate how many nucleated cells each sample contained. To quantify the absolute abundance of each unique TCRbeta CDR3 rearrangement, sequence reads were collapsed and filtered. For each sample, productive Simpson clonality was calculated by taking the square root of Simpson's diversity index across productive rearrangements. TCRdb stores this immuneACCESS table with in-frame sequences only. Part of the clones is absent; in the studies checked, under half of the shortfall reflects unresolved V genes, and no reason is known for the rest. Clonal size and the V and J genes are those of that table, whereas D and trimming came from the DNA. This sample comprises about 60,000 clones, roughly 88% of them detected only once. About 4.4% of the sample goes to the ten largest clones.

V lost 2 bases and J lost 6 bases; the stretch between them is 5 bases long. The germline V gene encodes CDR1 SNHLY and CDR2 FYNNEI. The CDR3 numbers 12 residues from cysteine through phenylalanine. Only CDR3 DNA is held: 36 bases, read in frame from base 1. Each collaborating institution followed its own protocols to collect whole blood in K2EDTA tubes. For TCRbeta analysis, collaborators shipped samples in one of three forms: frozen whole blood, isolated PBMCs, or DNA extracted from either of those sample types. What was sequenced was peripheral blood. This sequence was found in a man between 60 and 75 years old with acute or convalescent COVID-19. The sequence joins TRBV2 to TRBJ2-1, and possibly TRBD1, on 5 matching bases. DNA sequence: TGTGCCAGCAGTGAAAGGGGCAATGAGCAGTTCTTC. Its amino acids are CASSERGNEQFF.